A single sample is the source of the 23 T cell receptor beta chains below, sequenced in a study of patients and donors after allogeneic stem cell transplantation. TCRdb fed the RT-PCR reads into MiXCR, producing one record per CDR3 protein. The data hold about 400,000 distinct CDR3 sequences, with around 16% observed a single time. Input material: blood, either unsorted or a sorted T cell fraction (not recorded which). The source is a human donor who was either an allogeneic HSCT recipient or a stem cell or donor lymphocyte infusion donor (not recorded which). It is not recorded whose cells these are; they may come from a transplant donor.

Only a few counts were recorded for this clonotype. The chain employs TRBV6-1 and TRBJ2-3; TRBD1 matches 10 bases. CDR1 is MNHNS, CDR2 SASEGT, per germline. Losses at the gene ends were 5 bases for V and 0 bases for J; bases not matched to a gene: 5. This CDR3 is 16 amino acids long. The CDR3 DNA sequence: TGTGCCAGCAGTCCCCGGGACAGGGGAAGCACAGATACGCAGTATTTT. The encoded protein is CASSPRDRGSTDTQYF.

The chain carries TRBV4-1 and TRBJ2-1, with a weak D call TRBD1 (5 bases). V was pared by 1 base and J by 1 base, with 14 bases between. The CDR3 is made up of 17 amino acids. Germline values: CDR1 MGHRA, CDR2 YSYEKL. In DNA, the CDR3 is TGCGCCAGCAGCCAAGGTATGCAGGGAAGTTCCTACAATGAGCAGTTCTTC. As protein: CASSQGMQGSSYNEQFF.

V and J are TRBV6-1 and TRBJ2-2, with 10 bases matching TRBD1. The J segment lost 5 bases and the V segment lost 4 bases, leaving 7 bases of the junction unmatched. Germline V CDR1 and CDR2: MNHNS, SASEGT. This CDR3 spans 16 amino acids. The CDR3 DNA is TGTGCCAGCAGTGTAGGACAGGGGGTCGGGACCGGGGAGCTGTTTTTT. Amino acids: CASSVGQGVGTGELFF.

CDR3 sequence: CASSPWGSATGTQYF. DNA for the CDR3: TGTGCCAGCAGCCCCTGGGGGAGCGCCACAGGGACCCAGTACTTC. The chain uses TRBV9 and TRBJ2-5; perhaps D is TRBD1 or TRBD2 (5 bases each). Germline CDR1 reads SGDLS; CDR2 reads YYNGEE. The CDR3 extends over 15 amino acids. V lost 4 bases and J lost 7, with 20 bases in between.

The chain employs TRBV7-9 and TRBJ2-5; no clear D. Germline loops: CDR1 SEHNR, CDR2 FQNEAQ (reference sequence). V shed 1 base and J shed 4 bases, with 13 bases lying between them. The CDR3 extends over 15 amino acids. The CDR3 region is CASSLVDVASETQYF. Here the CDR3 DNA reads TGTGCCAGCAGCTTAGTAGACGTAGCCTCAGAGACCCAGTACTTC.

This sequence joins TRBV6-1 and TRBJ1-3; D not certain. The V gene's germline CDR1 is MNHNS and CDR2 SASEGT. V shed 6 bases and J shed 0 bases, with 12 bases lying between them. The CDR3 runs 15 residues. This CDR3 reads CASSTGRISGNTIYF. DNA for the CDR3: TGTGCCAGCAGCACTGGACGGATCTCTGGAAACACCATATATTTT.

In its sample, this clonotype was seen many times. CDR3 sequence reads: CASSQVMAGDQPQHF. The CDR3 DNA sequence: TGCGCCAGCAGCCAAGTTATGGCAGGGGATCAGCCCCAGCATTTT. This chain connects TRBV4-1 to TRBJ1-5; a weak D match, TRBD1 (6 bases). Trimming pared 1 base from V and 5 bases from J, leaving 12 bases between. The CDR3 consists of 15 residues. The germline V gene has CDR1 MGHRA and CDR2 YSYEKL.

The chain joins TRBV6-2 or TRBV6-3 to TRBJ1-5; D remains ambiguous. The V and J ends lost 7 bases and 2 bases respectively, with 12 bases between them. The V gene's germline CDR1 is MNHEY and CDR2 SVGEGT. CDR3 size: 14 residues. CDR3 nucleotide sequence: TGTGCCAGCAACCTTCGACGGGGCAATCAGCCCCAGCATTTT. The encoded protein is CASNLRRGNQPQHF.

V and J are TRBV9 and TRBJ2-5; D may be TRBD1 (5 bases). In germline, CDR1 is SGDLS, CDR2 YYNGEE. The CDR3 covers 14 residues. The V end lost 4 bases, the J end lost 2 bases, and 12 bases lay between the germline ends. The DNA of the CDR3 is TGTGCCAGCAGCCCCCGTGGGGCTCAAGAGACCCAGTACTTC. It translates to CASSPRGAQETQYF.

CDR3 nucleotides: TGTGCCAGAAGTGCGGACCCGGCGGCCTACGAGCAGTACTTC. This codes for CARSADPAAYEQYF. This chain links TRBV19 with TRBJ2-7; D unresolved. CDR1 and CDR2 from the germline V gene are LNHDA and SQIVND (reference sequence). This CDR3 has 14 amino acids. Trimming cost V 9 bases and J 2 bases, with 17 bases left between them.

The chain employs TRBV5-1 and TRBJ1-3; D gene uncertain. Germline CDR1 is SGHRS and CDR2 is YFSETQ. This CDR3 contains 11 residues. The V end was cut by 7 bases, the J end by 4 bases, with 6 bases between. This CDR3 reads CASAQGNTIYF. The CDR3, as DNA: TGCGCCAGCGCTCAGGGAAACACCATATATTTT.

The rearrangement uses TRBV12-3 or TRBV12-4 and TRBJ2-3, with 13 bases lining up with TRBD2. The CDR3 is 16 amino acids. After removal of 3 bases from V and 4 bases from J, the junction contained 4 bases not matched to a gene. Here the CDR3 DNA reads TGTGCCAGCAGTTTGGGGGGACTAGCGGGACCAGATACGCAGTATTTT. Its protein is CASSLGGLAGPDTQYF.

This clonotype was detected a few times. The gene calls are TRBV6-1 and TRBJ2-1; 9 bases match TRBD2. V lost 5 bases to trimming and J lost 9 bases; unmatched junction nucleotides: 14. Per the germline V gene, CDR1 is MNHNS and CDR2 is SASEGT. This CDR3 comprises 16 residues. The CDR3 loop is CASSPRAGGRALEQFF. Written as DNA, the CDR3 is TGTGCCAGCAGTCCCCGCGCGGGCGGGAGGGCCCTTGAGCAGTTCTTC.

The V and J genes are TRBV6-2 or TRBV6-3 and TRBJ2-7; 8 bases match TRBD2. The CDR3 is 15 residues long. Trimming at V came to 7 bases and at J to 4 bases, leaving 12 bases not matched to a gene. Per the germline V gene, CDR1 is MNHEY and CDR2 is SVGEGT. The CDR3 coding sequence is TGTGCCAGCACACTTAGCGGGATATCTTCTTACGAGCAGTACTTC. Translated, it gives CASTLSGISSYEQYF.

This clonotype occurred many times. V is TRBV4-1 and J is TRBJ2-3; D gene unclear. CDR1 and CDR2 (germline): MGHRA, YSYEKL. There are 16 residues in the CDR3. The germline V and J ends were trimmed by 4 bases and 11 bases, with 25 bases remaining between them. CDR3 nucleotides: TGCGCCAGCAGCCGAGGACGGGCCTCTGTCCCTCATGAGCAGTATTTT. This gives the protein CASSRGRASVPHEQYF.

The chain combines TRBV5-1 with TRBJ2-1; D might be TRBD2 (5 bases). With 0 bases removed from V and 7 bases from J, the gap between germline ends came to 17 bases. This CDR3 contains 16 residues. Per the germline V gene, CDR1 is SGHRS and CDR2 is YFSETQ. The CDR3 DNA sequence: TGCGCCAGCAGCTTGGTACGAGGGCCCCCTGGGAATGAGCAGTTCTTC. As protein: CASSLVRGPPGNEQFF.

This clonotype is judged medium-sized. The chain combines TRBV29-1 with TRBJ1-5, with 7 bases fitting TRBD1. The CDR3 has 13 amino acids. Looked up from germline, CDR1 is SQVTM and CDR2 is ANQGSEA. V was pared by 6 bases and J by 1 base, with 3 bases of the junction left unmatched. CDR3 in DNA: TGCAGCGTCAAGGGGGCGAGCAATCAGCCCCAGCATTTT. It specifies CSVKGASNQPQHF.

The table lists this clonotype with many counts. This chain joins TRBV12-3 or TRBV12-4 and TRBJ2-2; 9 bases align to TRBD2. Trimming took 6 bases from V and 8 from J; bases not matched to a gene: 13. The CDR3 runs 16 residues. CDR3 in DNA: TGTGCCAGCAGACCCTCGGGACTAGCCATGAGAGGGGAGCTGTTTTTT. It specifies CASRPSGLAMRGELFF.

This clonotype has just a few counts. The CDR3 loop reads CASSLLPGNTEAFF. The CDR3 nucleotides are TGTGCCAGTAGTCTACTACCAGGGAACACTGAAGCTTTCTTT. The rearrangement uses TRBV19 and TRBJ1-1, with no clear D. CDR1 and CDR2 from the germline V gene are LNHDA and SQIVND (reference sequence). The CDR3 has 14 residues. V lost 5 bases and J 1 base, leaving 11 bases between the germline ends. The full variable domain, its missing parts supplied by reference TRBV19 and TRBJ1-1, is DGGITQSPKYLFRKEGQNVTLSCEQNLNHDAMYWYRQDPGQGLRLIYYSQIVNDFQKGDIAEGYSVSREKKESFPLTVTSAQKNPTAFYLCASSLLPGNTEAFFGQGTRLTVV.

The sample holds a few counts of this clonotype. The chain joins TRBV15 to TRBJ2-3; D not certain. This CDR3 contains 12 residues. Germline assignment: CDR1 LNHNV and CDR2 YYDKDF (reference sequence). V was pared by 6 bases and J by 4 bases, with 8 bases between. CDR3 loop: CATSTKADTQYF. CDR3 coding DNA: TGTGCCACCAGTACTAAAGCAGATACGCAGTATTTT.

This clonotype was seen more than once but under ten times. This chain uses TRBV7-2 with TRBJ2-3; D assignment may be TRBD1 or TRBD2 (5 bases each). Germline V CDR1 and CDR2: SGHTA, FQGNSA. The V gene lost 7 bases and the J gene lost 2 bases, with 16 bases spanning the gap. The CDR3 totals 15 residues. The CDR3 region is CASMTGTTLTDTQYF. The CDR3 coding sequence is TGTGCCAGCATGACCGGGACCACCCTCACAGATACGCAGTATTTT.

The V call is TRBV5-6, the J call TRBJ1-2; D ambiguous. The CDR3 covers 14 residues. V was cut by 0 bases and J by 1 base, with 7 bases left in between. Germline CDR1 SGHDT, CDR2 YYEEEE. The CDR3 DNA reads TGTGCCAGCAGCTTGGTCCGGGATAACTATGGCTACACCTTC. It specifies CASSLVRDNYGYTF.

CDR3 region: CASTKDGSYEQYF. The CDR3 DNA follows: TGTGCCAGTACCAAAGATGGCTCCTACGAGCAGTACTTC. The chain employs TRBV19 and TRBJ2-7, with D unresolved. CDR3 length: 13 residues. The V gene lost 7 bases and the J gene lost 0 bases, with 10 bases spanning the gap. Germline V gene data show CDR1 as LNHDA and CDR2 as SQIVND (reference sequence).